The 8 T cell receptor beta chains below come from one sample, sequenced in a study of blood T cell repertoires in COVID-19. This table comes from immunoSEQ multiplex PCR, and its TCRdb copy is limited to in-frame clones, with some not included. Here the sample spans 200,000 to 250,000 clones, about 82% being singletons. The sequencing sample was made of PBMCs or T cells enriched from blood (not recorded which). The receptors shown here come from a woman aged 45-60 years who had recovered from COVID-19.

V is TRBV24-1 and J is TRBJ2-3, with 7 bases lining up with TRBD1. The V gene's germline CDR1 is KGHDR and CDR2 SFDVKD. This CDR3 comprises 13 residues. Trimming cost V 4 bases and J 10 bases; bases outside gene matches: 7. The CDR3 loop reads CATSDPGTEAQYF. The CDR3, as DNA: TGTGCCACCAGTGACCCCGGGACAGAGGCGCAGTATTTT.

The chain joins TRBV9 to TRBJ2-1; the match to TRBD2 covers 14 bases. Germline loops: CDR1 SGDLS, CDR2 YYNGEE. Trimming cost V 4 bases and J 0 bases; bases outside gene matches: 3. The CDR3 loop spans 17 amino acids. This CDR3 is CASSLGTSGSSYNEQFF. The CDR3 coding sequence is TGTGCCAGCAGCCTTGGGACTAGCGGGAGCTCCTACAATGAGCAGTTCTTC.

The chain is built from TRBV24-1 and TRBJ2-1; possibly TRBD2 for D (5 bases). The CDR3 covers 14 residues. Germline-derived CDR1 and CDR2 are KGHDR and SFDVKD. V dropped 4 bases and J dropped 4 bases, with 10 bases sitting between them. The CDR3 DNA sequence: TGTGCCACCAGTGAACCTAGCATTTACAATGAGCAGTTCTTC. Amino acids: CATSEPSIYNEQFF.

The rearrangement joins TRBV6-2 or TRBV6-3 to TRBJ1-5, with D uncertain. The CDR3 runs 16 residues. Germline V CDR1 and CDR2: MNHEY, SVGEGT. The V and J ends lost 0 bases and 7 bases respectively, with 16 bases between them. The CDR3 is CASSYSAGYDGQPQHF. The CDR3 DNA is TGTGCCAGCAGTTACTCGGCAGGATATGATGGCCAGCCCCAGCATTTT.

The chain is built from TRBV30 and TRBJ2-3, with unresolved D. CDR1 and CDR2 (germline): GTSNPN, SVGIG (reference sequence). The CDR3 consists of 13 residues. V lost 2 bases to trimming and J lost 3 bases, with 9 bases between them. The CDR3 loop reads CAWSRGLTDTQYF. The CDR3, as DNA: TGTGCCTGGAGTCGTGGGCTTACAGATACGCAGTATTTT.

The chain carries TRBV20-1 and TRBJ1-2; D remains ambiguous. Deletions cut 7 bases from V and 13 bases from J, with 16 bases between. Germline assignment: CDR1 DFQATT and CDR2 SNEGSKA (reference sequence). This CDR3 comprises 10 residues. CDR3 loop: CSVVVRGGTF. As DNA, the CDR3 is TGCAGTGTCGTTGTCCGGGGAGGCACCTTC.

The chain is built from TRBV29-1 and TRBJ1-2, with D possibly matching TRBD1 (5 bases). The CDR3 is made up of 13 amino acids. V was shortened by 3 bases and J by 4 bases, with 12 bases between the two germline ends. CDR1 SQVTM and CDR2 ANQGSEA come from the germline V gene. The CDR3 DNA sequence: TGCAGCGTTGACGGGGGGGTACGCTATGGCTACACCTTC. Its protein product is CSVDGGVRYGYTF.

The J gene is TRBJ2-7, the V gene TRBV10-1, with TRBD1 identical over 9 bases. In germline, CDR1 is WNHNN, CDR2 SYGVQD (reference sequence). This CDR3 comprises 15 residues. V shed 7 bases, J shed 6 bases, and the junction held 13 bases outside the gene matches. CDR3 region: CASNDPQGACGEQYF. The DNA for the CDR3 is TGCGCCAGCAACGACCCACAGGGGGCATGTGGCGAGCAGTACTTC.